Following are 17 T cell receptor beta chains from one sample sequenced in a study of cytomegalovirus exposure and HLA in healthy donors. The PCR was carried out with 60 Vbeta primers and 13 Jbeta primers. The assay was immunoSEQ multiplex PCR, and TCRdb's table has in-frame clones only and misses some. The sample has about 120,000 clones, 74% seen once. What was sequenced was PBMCs. These receptors were collected from a woman in her 50s in good health and CMV-seropositive.

The J gene is TRBJ1-3, the V gene TRBV30; TRBD1 agrees at 7 bases. CDR3 length: 14 amino acids. The J segment lost 4 bases and the V segment lost 3 bases, leaving 6 bases of the junction unmatched. The germline V gene has CDR1 GTSNPN and CDR2 SVGIG (reference sequence). The CDR3 is CAWRGTAKGNTIYF. The DNA of the CDR3 is TGTGCCTGGAGGGGGACAGCAAAGGGAAACACCATATATTTT.

This chain joins TRBV5-4 and TRBJ1-2; no reliable D call. CDR3 length: 16 residues. Per the germline V gene, CDR1 is SGHNT and CDR2 is YYREEE (reference sequence). The V end was cut by 0 bases, the J end by 2 bases, with 14 bases between. CDR3 bases: TGTGCCAGCAGCTTGGGCGACAAGGCCAGGAACTATGGCTACACCTTC. Translated, it gives CASSLGDKARNYGYTF.

This clone was picked up one time. This chain joins TRBV4-1 and TRBJ1-2, with 8 bases fitting TRBD1. The CDR3 loop spans 17 amino acids. Per the germline V gene, CDR1 is MGHRA and CDR2 is YSYEKL. V lost 3 bases to trimming and J lost 4 bases; unmatched junction nucleotides: 13. CDR3 bases: TGCGCCAGCAGCCAGGCTATTCTCGGACAGGGAGGCTATGGCTACACCTTC. Translation: CASSQAILGQGGYGYTF.

CDR3 sequence reads: CASSPGWPRDSNQPQHF. The DNA for the CDR3 is TGTGCCAGTAGCCCAGGGTGGCCAAGGGATAGCAATCAGCCCCAGCATTTT. The V and J genes are TRBV19 and TRBJ1-5, with D possibly TRBD1 on 5 matching bases. The length of the CDR3 is 17 residues. CDR1 is LNHDA, CDR2 SQIVND, per germline (reference sequence). The V gene lost 6 bases and the J gene lost 0 bases, with 18 bases spanning the gap.

This rearrangement joins TRBV10-1 to TRBJ2-7; no clear D gene. The CDR3 is made up of 17 amino acids. The V end was cut by 1 base, the J end by 2 bases, with 18 bases between. Per the germline V gene, CDR1 is WNHNN and CDR2 is SYGVQD (reference sequence). CDR3 coding DNA: TGCGCCAGCAGTGAGTGTCGTAACTATCCCGCCACCTACGAGCAGTACTTC. It translates to CASSECRNYPATYEQYF.

V usage is TRBV6-4 and J usage is TRBJ2-1; 11 bases fit TRBD2. In germline, CDR1 is MRHNA, CDR2 SNTAGT. This CDR3 is built from 20 residues. V shed 5 bases and J 0 bases; nucleotides not matched to a gene: 15. The CDR3 sequence: CASSPQVLAGVWSSYNEQFF. CDR3 DNA sequence: TGTGCCAGCAGTCCACAGGTACTAGCGGGAGTATGGAGCTCCTACAATGAGCAGTTCTTC.

V gene TRBV2 combines with J gene TRBJ1-2; no clear D gene. The germline V gene has CDR1 SNHLY and CDR2 FYNNEI. This CDR3 is 12 amino acids long. V was clipped by 2 bases and J by 6 bases, with 7 bases between them. This chain's CDR3 is CASSESADGYTF. The CDR3 DNA is TGTGCCAGCAGTGAAAGCGCGGATGGCTACACCTTC.

The genes are TRBV19 and TRBJ2-7; 7 bases line up with TRBD1. This CDR3 contains 13 residues. V shed 7 bases and J 5 bases; nucleotides not matched to a gene: 8. CDR1 is LNHDA, CDR2 SQIVND, per germline (reference sequence). The DNA for the CDR3 is TGTGCCAGTAATCACAGGGGTGGGCACGAGCAGTACTTC. It translates to CASNHRGGHEQYF.

The J gene is TRBJ2-1, the V gene TRBV25-1, with 10 bases identical to TRBD2. V was clipped by 2 bases and J by 9 bases; unmatched bases: 10. Germline V CDR1 and CDR2: MGHDK, SYGVNS. This CDR3 region has 16 residues. The CDR3 bases are TGTGCCAGCAGTGAAATGACTAGCGGGCCTTATGGTGAGCAGTTCTTC. It translates to CASSEMTSGPYGEQFF.

This chain connects TRBV5-1 to TRBJ1-1; D not resolved. Trimming cost V 0 bases and J 0 bases, with 12 bases left between them. Germline V CDR1 and CDR2: SGHRS, YFSETQ. The CDR3 extends over 16 amino acids. CDR3 coding DNA: TGCGCCAGCAGCTTGGATGGCCGGGTCATGAACACTGAAGCTTTCTTT. As protein: CASSLDGRVMNTEAFF.

This chain joins TRBV14 and TRBJ1-2; the D is unclear. Trimming shortened V by 0 bases and J by 6 bases, and 8 bases separated the two germline ends. Germline values: CDR1 SGHDN, CDR2 FVKESK. This CDR3 has 13 residues. CDR3 nucleotide sequence: TGTGCCAGCAGCCAAGATCTCGGGGATGGCTACACCTTC. Translated: CASSQDLGDGYTF.

The genes are TRBV18 and TRBJ2-7; tentatively, D is TRBD1 (5 bases). CDR3 size: 14 residues. The V gene lost 3 bases and the J gene lost 3 bases, with 12 bases spanning the gap. Germline V gives CDR1 KGHSH, CDR2 LQKENI. The chain's CDR3 is CASSPERRVYEQYF. The DNA of the CDR3 is TGTGCCAGCTCACCCGAGCGCAGGGTCTACGAGCAGTACTTC. Full variable domain (missing parts from reference TRBV18 and TRBJ2-7): NAGVMQNPRHLVRRRGQEARLRCSPMKGHSHVYWYRQLPEEGLKFMVYLQKENIIDESGMPKERFSAEFPKEGPSILRIQQVVRGDSAAYFCASSPERRVYEQYFGPGTRLTVT.

CDR3 residues: CASSLDRLAGHYEQYF. CDR3 DNA: TGCGCCAGCAGCTTGGACCGACTAGCGGGACACTACGAGCAGTACTTC. This chain uses TRBV5-1 with TRBJ2-7; 11 positions agree with TRBD2. Germline CDR1 and CDR2: SGHRS and YFSETQ. This CDR3 has 16 amino acids. J lost 3 bases, V lost 0 bases, and 5 bases had no gene match.

The J gene is TRBJ2-7, the V gene TRBV5-1; 8 bases fit TRBD1. J was trimmed by 0 bases and V by 3 bases; bases with no gene match: 5. Germline V gives CDR1 SGHRS, CDR2 YFSETQ. The CDR3 sequence is 15 residues long. The CDR3: CASSYRGVSSYEQYF. The CDR3 DNA is TGCGCCAGCAGCTACAGGGGGGTGAGCTCCTACGAGCAGTACTTC. The full variable domain, rest sourced from reference TRBV5-1 and TRBJ2-7, is KAGVTQTPRYLIKTRGQQVTLSCSPISGHRSVSWYQQTPGQGLQFLFEYFSETQRNKGNFPGRFSGRQFSNSRSEMNVSTLELGDSALYLCASSYRGVSSYEQYFGPGTRLTVT.

The J gene is TRBJ2-7, the V gene TRBV6-5, with D perhaps TRBD1 (6 bases). Germline CDR1 is MNHEY and CDR2 is SVGAGI. V lost 5 bases and J 7 bases, leaving 18 bases between the germline ends. The CDR3 runs to 14 residues. The CDR3 DNA follows: TGTGCCAGCAGTCCTTCCGACAGGCACTATGAGCAGTACGTC. It specifies CASSPSDRHYEQYV.

This clone was recorded only once. The rearrangement links TRBV5-1 to TRBJ1-2; TRBD1 agrees at 10 bases. Germline V gives CDR1 SGHRS, CDR2 YFSETQ. The CDR3 is made up of 14 amino acids. V dropped 7 bases and J dropped 7; count of bases not matched to a gene: 10. The CDR3 DNA sequence: TGCGCCAGCGACCCAACCGGGACAGGGGCTGGCTACACCTTC. Amino acids: CASDPTGTGAGYTF.

The chain joins TRBV2 to TRBJ1-2; TRBD1 aligns across 7 bases. The CDR3 consists of 14 residues. V trimming: 11 bases; J trimming: 4 bases; junction bases outside the gene matches: 13. CDR1 is SNHLY, CDR2 FYNNEI, per germline. The DNA for the CDR3 is TGTGCCTGCCACCGGGACAGTGCCATCTATGGCTACACCTTC. This encodes CACHRDSAIYGYTF. The variable domain in full, completed from reference TRBV2 and TRBJ1-2, reads EPEVTQTPSHQVTQMGQEVILRCVPISNHLYFYWYRQILGQKVEFLVSFYNNEISEKSEIFDDQFSVERPDGSNFTLKIRSTKLEDSAMYFCACHRDSAIYGYTFGSGTRLTVV.